This T cell receptor (beta chain) was sequenced during a study of T cell responses to AZD1222 COVID-19 vaccine. The V and J ends lost 6 bases and 1 base, in that order; junction bases with no gene match: 5. CDR3 length equals 15 residues. Germline V gene lookup returns CDR1 LNHDA and CDR2 SQIVND (reference sequence). Some clones are missing from TCRdb's copy, which holds only in-frame ones; the method was immunoSEQ multiplex PCR. The profile shows fewer than 150,000 clones, roughly nine tenths of them singletons. This sample comprised peripheral blood, obtained 28 days after the second AZD1222 dose. This chain uses TRBV19 with TRBJ1-5, with TRBD1 matching over 8 bases. This TCR was sampled from an adult who received the AZD1222 COVID-19 vaccine. DNA of the CDR3: TGTGCCAGTAGCACGACAGGGGTCAGCAATCAGCCCCAGCATTTT. Protein sequence: CASSTTGVSNQPQHF. Full variable domain (outside the CDR3, taken from reference TRBV19 and TRBJ1-5): DGGITQSPKYLFRKEGQNVTLSCEQNLNHDAMYWYRQDPGQGLRLIYYSQIVNDFQKGDIAEGYSVSREKKESFPLTVTSAQKNPTAFYLCASSTTGVSNQPQHFGDGTRLSIL.